This TCR beta chain was captured in a study of shared clonotypes between healthy human individuals. Study-wide context: CD4 naive cells filled three plates per donor, CD4 memory three, CD8 naive two and CD8 memory one. Study results and caveats: Sampling involved blood alone; tissue repertoires likely differ. Donors were few, which limited the genetic and exposure-history diversity represented.

The CDR3 runs 14 residues. V was pared by 6 bases and J by 6 bases, with 14 bases between. From germline, CDR1 is MDHEN and CDR2 SYDVKM. The data were produced by immunoSEQ multiplex PCR, yet TCRdb's version contains in-frame clones alone and is incomplete. The table records some 2,000,000 clones, around 96% of them present only once. Terminally differentiated effector memory CD45RA+ cells were excluded from the naive CD8 cells, which were CD45RO-negative and positively selected for CCR7. With respect to this clone: Its antigen remains unknown.

This clonotype was sampled from a man aged 18 to 30 in good health. The chain employs TRBV28 and TRBJ2-2, with D tentatively TRBD2 (6 bases). Sequences were obtained from naive CD8+ T cells sorted from blood. Here the CDR3 DNA reads TGTGCCAGCAGCGGGGCAGGAGGGTCCGGGGAGCTGTTTTTT. This gives the protein CASSGAGGSGELFF. Variable domain in full (rest from reference TRBV28 and TRBJ2-2): DVKVTQSSRYLVKRTGEKVFLECVQDMDHENMFWYRQDPGLGLRLIYFSYDVKMKEKGDIPEGYSVSREKKERFSLILESASTNQTSMYLCASSGAGGSGELFFGEGSRLTVL.